A single sample gave rise to the 17 T cell receptor beta chains below, sequenced in a study of T cell responses to AZD1222 COVID-19 vaccine. The table came from immunoSEQ multiplex PCR; TCRdb's copy has only in-frame clones and leaves some out. The data hold 95,000 to 150,000 clones, with around 84% observed a single time. The sample here was peripheral blood, taken on day 0 of AZD1222 vaccination. These receptors were collected from an adult in good health.

The chain uses TRBV11-3 and TRBJ2-1, with 9 bases that match TRBD2. The CDR3 extends over 13 amino acids. V trimming: 3 bases; J trimming: 8 bases; junction bases outside the gene matches: 2. CDR1 SGHNT and CDR2 YENEEA come from the germline V gene. For the CDR3, the DNA is TGTGCCAGCAGCTTTAGCGGGAGAGATGAGCAGTTCTTC. Its protein product is CASSFSGRDEQFF.

The chain links TRBV7-3 to TRBJ2-5; 7 bases are a match to TRBD2. CDR3 length: 16 residues. V trimming: 1 base; J trimming: 4 bases; junction bases outside the gene matches: 9. Germline V lookup: CDR1 SGHTA, CDR2 FQGTGA. CDR3 nucleotides: TGTGCCAGCAGCTTAAGTGGGCGGGAGAAAGTAGAGACCCAGTACTTC. It codes for CASSLSGREKVETQYF.

The chain employs TRBV18 and TRBJ2-5; 8 bases agree with TRBD2. Trimming cost V 2 bases and J 4 bases; bases outside gene matches: 12. Per germline, CDR1 KGHSH and CDR2 LQKENI. The CDR3 runs to 17 residues. DNA for the CDR3: TGTGCCAGCTCACCAACAAGCGGGGGCGCGAGAGGAGAGACCCAGTACTTC. Translation: CASSPTSGGARGETQYF.

The chain carries TRBV6-5 and TRBJ2-2, with 8 bases lining up with TRBD2. Germline loops: CDR1 MNHEY, CDR2 SVGAGI. The CDR3 sequence is 13 residues long. V gave up 8 bases and J gave up 4 bases; unmatched junction bases: 3. The DNA of the CDR3 is TGTGCCAGCGGGACTAGAGGCACCGGGGAGCTGTTTTTT. Protein sequence: CASGTRGTGELFF.

The chain has TRBV28 and TRBJ2-7; 12 bases match TRBD2. Germline lookup yields CDR1 MDHEN and CDR2 SYDVKM. V was pared by 3 bases and J by 2 bases, with 2 bases of the junction left unmatched. The CDR3 contains 15 residues. As DNA, the CDR3 is TGTGCCAGCAGTTTGGCTAGCGGGAGGGCCTACGAGCAGTACTTC. Translating it yields CASSLASGRAYEQYF.

This chain uses TRBV6-5 with TRBJ1-4; no firm D call. Per germline, CDR1 MNHEY and CDR2 SVGAGI. The CDR3 spans 15 residues. Trimming shortened V by 6 bases and J by 5 bases, and 16 bases separated the two germline ends. CDR3 sequence reads: CASRPLRNANEKLFF. DNA of the CDR3: TGTGCCAGCAGACCCCTCAGGAATGCGAATGAAAAACTGTTTTTT.

The V call is TRBV18, the J call TRBJ1-1; possible D gene TRBD1, 5 bases. V lost 3 bases to trimming and J lost 3 bases, with 11 bases between them. Germline CDR1 is KGHSH and CDR2 is LQKENI. The CDR3 covers 14 residues. CDR3 nucleotide sequence: TGTGCCAGCTCACCTAACGGGGGGGACACTGAAGCTTTCTTT. This gives the protein CASSPNGGDTEAFF.

The chain has TRBV3-1 (or the pseudogene TRBV3-2) and TRBJ1-4; TRBD1 is a possible D gene (5 bases). Germline-derived CDR1 and CDR2 are LGHDT and YNNKEL (reference sequence). CDR3 size: 16 residues. Trimming shortened V by 0 bases and J by 4 bases, and 12 bases separated the two germline ends. The CDR3 coding sequence is TGTGCCAGCAGCCAAGACCTCGGGGCTATTAATGAAAAACTGTTTTTT. It yields the protein CASSQDLGAINEKLFF.

V is TRBV2 and J is TRBJ2-2; a weak D match, TRBD2 (6 bases). V lost 6 bases to trimming and J lost 7 bases, with 12 bases between them. This CDR3 contains 13 residues. Germline CDR1 and CDR2: SNHLY and FYNNEI. CDR3 amino acids: CASRWQGGGELFF. DNA of the CDR3: TGTGCCAGCAGGTGGCAGGGAGGCGGGGAGCTGTTTTTT. Combining the CDR3 with reference TRBV2 and TRBJ2-2 gives the whole variable domain EPEVTQTPSHQVTQMGQEVILRCVPISNHLYFYWYRQILGQKVEFLVSFYNNEISEKSEIFDDQFSVERPDGSNFTLKIRSTKLEDSAMYFCASRWQGGGELFFGEGSRLTVL.

The chain carries TRBV5-1 and TRBJ1-5; tentative D call: TRBD1 (5 bases). The ends were cut back, 5 bases at V and 5 bases at J, with 17 bases in the middle. The germline V gene encodes CDR1 SGHRS and CDR2 YFSETQ. CDR3 size: 15 residues. For the CDR3, the DNA is TGCGCCAGCAGTCTAACCACCGACAGTCATCAGCCCCAGCATTTT. Protein: CASSLTTDSHQPQHF. The complete variable domain, with remaining parts taken from reference TRBV5-1 and TRBJ1-5, reads KAGVTQTPRYLIKTRGQQVTLSCSPISGHRSVSWYQQTPGQGLQFLFEYFSETQRNKGNFPGRFSGRQFSNSRSEMNVSTLELGDSALYLCASSLTTDSHQPQHFGDGTRLSIL.

The V gene is TRBV9, the J gene TRBJ2-2; the D is unclear. V was cut by 0 bases and J by 1 base, with 7 bases left in between. CDR3 length: 15 amino acids. Germline CDR1 SGDLS, CDR2 YYNGEE. The CDR3 protein is CASSVGDRNTGELFF. The CDR3 DNA reads as TGTGCCAGCAGCGTAGGCGACCGGAACACCGGGGAGCTGTTTTTT.

This sequence joins TRBV6-6 and TRBJ1-4, with a weak D call TRBD1 (5 bases). Between the trimmed V and J ends, which lost 4 bases and 7 bases, there was a span of 10 bases. The CDR3 runs to 13 residues. Germline CDR1 and CDR2: MNHNY and SVGAGI (reference sequence). The CDR3 loop reads CASSSSGAEKLFF. The CDR3 DNA sequence: TGTGCCAGCAGTTCCTCCGGGGCTGAAAAACTGTTTTTT.

The CDR3 region is CASSPDRFYEQYF. The DNA for the CDR3 is TGTGCCAGCAGCCCGGACAGATTCTACGAGCAGTACTTC. This sequence joins TRBV7-8 and TRBJ2-7; tentative D call: TRBD1 (6 bases). The CDR3 is 13 amino acids. From germline, CDR1 is SGHVS and CDR2 FQNEAQ. V lost 5 bases and J lost 3, with 11 bases in between.

The gene calls are TRBV6-5 and TRBJ1-5; D unresolved. The CDR3 is made up of 14 amino acids. The germline V gene has CDR1 MNHEY and CDR2 SVGAGI. Trimming took off 6 bases at V and 2 bases at J, with 11 bases between the two ends. The CDR3 nucleotides are TGTGCCAGCAGGAGGGATTTCGGCAATCAGCCCCAGCATTTT. Translation gives CASRRDFGNQPQHF.

J is TRBJ2-5 and V is TRBV24-1; 10 nucleotides match TRBD1. CDR1 KGHDR and CDR2 SFDVKD come from the germline V gene. The J segment lost 3 bases and the V segment lost 3 bases, leaving 9 bases of the junction unmatched. CDR3 length: 17 amino acids. In DNA, the CDR3 is TGTGCCACCAGTGATACCGCCGGGACAGGGGTGGAAGAGACCCAGTACTTC. This sequence encodes CATSDTAGTGVEETQYF.

The chain recombines TRBV19 with TRBJ1-3, with 7 bases aligning to TRBD1. The germline V gene has CDR1 LNHDA and CDR2 SQIVND (reference sequence). CDR3 length equals 17 residues. The trim removed 5 bases at V and 0 bases at J, leaving 10 bases unmatched. As DNA, the CDR3 is TGTGCCAGTAGTCCACTTGTAGGGGGCCACTCTGGAAACACCATATATTTT. Amino acids: CASSPLVGGHSGNTIYF.

The chain combines TRBV5-6 with TRBJ1-1, with D unclear. This CDR3 is 14 amino acids long. Between the trimmed V and J ends, which lost 3 bases and 10 bases, there was a span of 19 bases. Germline CDR1 reads SGHDT; CDR2 reads YYEEEE. For the CDR3, the DNA is TGTGCCAGCAGCTGGGCCCGAGGTGAGGGCCCAGCTTTCTTT. This sequence encodes CASSWARGEGPAFF.